The source of this T cell receptor beta chain is a study of vaccination and CD4 T cells after COVID-19. The treatment was: roughly 10-day PBMC culture with coronavirus spike peptide pools or control peptides (ViraFEST assay). The CDR3 extends over 17 amino acids. The V gene lost 3 bases and the J gene lost 4 bases, with 19 bases spanning the gap. Germline V CDR1 and CDR2: MNHEY, SVGEGT. Concerning this clonotype itself: Its specificity is not known.

Sequencing of the DNA from cultured CD4+ T cells was carried out with the Oncomine TCR Beta short-read assay. The authors extracted genomic DNA from cultured CD4+ T cells. MiXCR, applied by TCRdb to the PCR reads, yields one record per CDR3 protein. The data contain roughly 6,400 distinct CDR3 sequences, 60% to 65% of them seen just once; the ten biggest clones take up around 30%. This TCR was sampled from a human donor who had recovered from COVID-19. Sequenced: CD4+ T cells from blood, cultured in vitro. The chain is built from TRBV6-2 or TRBV6-3 and TRBJ1-5; a weak D match, TRBD1 (6 bases). CDR3 residues: CASSYLTGALGNQPQHF. The CDR3 DNA reads TGTGCCAGCAGTTATTTGACGGGGGCGCTGGGGAATCAGCCCCAGCATTTT.